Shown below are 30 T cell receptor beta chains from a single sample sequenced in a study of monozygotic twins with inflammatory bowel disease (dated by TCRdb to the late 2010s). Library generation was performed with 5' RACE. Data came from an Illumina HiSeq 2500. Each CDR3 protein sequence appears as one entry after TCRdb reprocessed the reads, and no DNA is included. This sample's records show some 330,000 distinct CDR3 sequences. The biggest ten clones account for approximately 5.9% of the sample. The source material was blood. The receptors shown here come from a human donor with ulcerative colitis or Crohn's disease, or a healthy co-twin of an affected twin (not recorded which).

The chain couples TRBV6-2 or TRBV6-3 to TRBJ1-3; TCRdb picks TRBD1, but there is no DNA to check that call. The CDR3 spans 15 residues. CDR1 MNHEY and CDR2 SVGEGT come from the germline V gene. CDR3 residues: CASSQNAPAGNTIYF.

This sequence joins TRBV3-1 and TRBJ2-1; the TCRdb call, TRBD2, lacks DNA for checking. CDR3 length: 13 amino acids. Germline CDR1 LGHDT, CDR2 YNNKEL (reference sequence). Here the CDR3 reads CASSRSLTHEQFF.

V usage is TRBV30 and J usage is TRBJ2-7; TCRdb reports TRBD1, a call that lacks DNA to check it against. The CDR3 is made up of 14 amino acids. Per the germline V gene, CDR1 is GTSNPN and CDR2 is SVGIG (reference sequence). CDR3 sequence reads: CAWNPDSSSYEQYF.

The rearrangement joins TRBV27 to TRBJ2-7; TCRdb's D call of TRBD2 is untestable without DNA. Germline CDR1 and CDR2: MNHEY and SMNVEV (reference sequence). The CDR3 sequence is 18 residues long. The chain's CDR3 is CASSWTSGIDGRVGEQYF.

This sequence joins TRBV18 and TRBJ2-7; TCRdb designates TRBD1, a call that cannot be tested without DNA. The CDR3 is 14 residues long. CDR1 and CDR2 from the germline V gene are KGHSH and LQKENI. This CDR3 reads CASSPTAPPYEQYF. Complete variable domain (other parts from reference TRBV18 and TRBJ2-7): NAGVMQNPRHLVRRRGQEARLRCSPMKGHSHVYWYRQLPEEGLKFMVYLQKENIIDESGMPKERFSAEFPKEGPSILRIQQVVRGDSAAYFCASSPTAPPYEQYFGPGTRLTVT.

This CDR3 reads CASSQDRVRGGQGEQFF. The chain uses TRBV4-1 and TRBJ2-1; TCRdb proposes TRBD2, but this gene call is untestable without DNA. The germline gives CDR1 MGHRA, CDR2 YSYEKL. This CDR3 contains 17 residues.

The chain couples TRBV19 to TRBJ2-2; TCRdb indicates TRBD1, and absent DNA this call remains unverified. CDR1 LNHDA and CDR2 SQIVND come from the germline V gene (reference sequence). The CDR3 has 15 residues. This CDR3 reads CASSPTDRTTGELFF.

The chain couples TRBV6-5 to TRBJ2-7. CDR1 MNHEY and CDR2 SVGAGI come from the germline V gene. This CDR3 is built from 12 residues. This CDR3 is CASSSLTYEQYF.

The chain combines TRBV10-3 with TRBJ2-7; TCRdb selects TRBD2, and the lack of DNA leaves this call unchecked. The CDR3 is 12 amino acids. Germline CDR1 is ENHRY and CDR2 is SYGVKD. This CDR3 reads CAIRRGRHEQYF.

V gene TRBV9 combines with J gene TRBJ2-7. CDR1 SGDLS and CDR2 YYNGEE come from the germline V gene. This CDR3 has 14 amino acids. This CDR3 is CASSVAGTAYEQYF.

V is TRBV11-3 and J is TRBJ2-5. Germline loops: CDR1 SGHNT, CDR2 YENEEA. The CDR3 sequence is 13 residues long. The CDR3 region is CASSSPSQETQYF. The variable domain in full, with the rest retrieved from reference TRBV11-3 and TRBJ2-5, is EAGVVQSPRYKIIEKKQPVAFWCNPISGHNTLYWYLQNLGQGPELLIRYENEEAVDDSQLPKDRFSAERLKGVDSTLKIQPAELGDSAVYLCASSSPSQETQYFGPGTRLLVL.

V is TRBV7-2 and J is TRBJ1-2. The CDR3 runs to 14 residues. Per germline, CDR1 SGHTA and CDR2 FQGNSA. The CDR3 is CASSLVSRTRGYTF.

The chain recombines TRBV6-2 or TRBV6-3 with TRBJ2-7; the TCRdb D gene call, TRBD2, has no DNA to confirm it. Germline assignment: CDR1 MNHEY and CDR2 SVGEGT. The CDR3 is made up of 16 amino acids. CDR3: CASRQEGSSGRYEQYF.

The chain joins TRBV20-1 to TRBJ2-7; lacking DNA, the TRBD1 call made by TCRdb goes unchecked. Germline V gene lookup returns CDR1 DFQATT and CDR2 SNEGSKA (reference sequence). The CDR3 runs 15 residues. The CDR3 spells CSARKSGFSSYEQYF.

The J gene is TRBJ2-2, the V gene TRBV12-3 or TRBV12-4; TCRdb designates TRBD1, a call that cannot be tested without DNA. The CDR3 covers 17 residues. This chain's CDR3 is CASRTRPGGNLTGELFF.

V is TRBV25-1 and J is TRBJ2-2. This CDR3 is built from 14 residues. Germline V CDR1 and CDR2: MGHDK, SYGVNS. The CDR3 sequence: CASKEESNTGELFF.

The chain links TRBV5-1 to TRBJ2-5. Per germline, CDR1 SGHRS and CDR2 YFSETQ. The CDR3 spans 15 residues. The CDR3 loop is CASSHQPQYQETQYF.

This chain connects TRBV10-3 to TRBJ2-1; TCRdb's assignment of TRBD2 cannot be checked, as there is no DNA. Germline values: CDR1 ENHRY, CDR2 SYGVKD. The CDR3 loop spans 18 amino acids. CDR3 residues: CAISEPPGVAGGHNEQFF.

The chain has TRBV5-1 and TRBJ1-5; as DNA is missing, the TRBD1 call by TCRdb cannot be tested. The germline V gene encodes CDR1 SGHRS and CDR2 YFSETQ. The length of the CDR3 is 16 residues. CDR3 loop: CASSLTPDRVSQPQHF.

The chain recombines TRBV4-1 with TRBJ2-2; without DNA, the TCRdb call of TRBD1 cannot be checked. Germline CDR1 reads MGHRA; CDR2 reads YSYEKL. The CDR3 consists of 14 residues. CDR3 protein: CASSEGDRDGELFF.

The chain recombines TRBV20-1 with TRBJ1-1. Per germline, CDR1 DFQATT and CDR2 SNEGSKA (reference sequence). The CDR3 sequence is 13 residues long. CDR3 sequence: CSVPSRFSTEAFF.

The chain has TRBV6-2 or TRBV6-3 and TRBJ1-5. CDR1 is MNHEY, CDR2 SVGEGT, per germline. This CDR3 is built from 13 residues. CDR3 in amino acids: CALRAGVNQPQHF.

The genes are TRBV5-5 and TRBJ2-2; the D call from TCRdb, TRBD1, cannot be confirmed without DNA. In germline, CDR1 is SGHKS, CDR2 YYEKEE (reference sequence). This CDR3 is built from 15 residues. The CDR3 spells CASSLVAGATGELFF.

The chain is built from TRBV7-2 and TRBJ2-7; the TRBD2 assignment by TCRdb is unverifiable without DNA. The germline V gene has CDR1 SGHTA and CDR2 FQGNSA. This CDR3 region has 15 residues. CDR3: CASSLEGGISYEQYF.

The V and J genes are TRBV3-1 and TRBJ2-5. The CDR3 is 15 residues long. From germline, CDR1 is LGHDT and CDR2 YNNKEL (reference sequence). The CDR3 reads CASSQDLPSQETQYF.

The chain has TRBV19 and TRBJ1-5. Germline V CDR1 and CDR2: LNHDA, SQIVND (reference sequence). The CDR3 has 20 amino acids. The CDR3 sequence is CASSIGLAGGGGLSNQPQHF.

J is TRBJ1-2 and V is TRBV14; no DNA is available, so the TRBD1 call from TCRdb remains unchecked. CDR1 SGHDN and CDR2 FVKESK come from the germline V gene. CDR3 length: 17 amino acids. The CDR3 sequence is CASSQVVAGIEIGDYTF.

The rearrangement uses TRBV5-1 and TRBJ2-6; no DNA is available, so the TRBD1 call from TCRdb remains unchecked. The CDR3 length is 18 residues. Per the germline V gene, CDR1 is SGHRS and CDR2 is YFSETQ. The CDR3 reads CASSLYAGGAAGANVLTF. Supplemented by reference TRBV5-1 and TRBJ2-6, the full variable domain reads KAGVTQTPRYLIKTRGQQVTLSCSPISGHRSVSWYQQTPGQGLQFLFEYFSETQRNKGNFPGRFSGRQFSNSRSEMNVSTLELGDSALYLCASSLYAGGAAGANVLTFGAGSRLTVL.

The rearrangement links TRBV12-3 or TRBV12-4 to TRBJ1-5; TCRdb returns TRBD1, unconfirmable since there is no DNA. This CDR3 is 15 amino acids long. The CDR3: CASSFGSGGNQPQHF.

The CDR3 sequence: CASSLVAGGLSNEKLFF. This chain uses TRBV5-1 with TRBJ1-4; TCRdb gives TRBD1 as the D gene, but with no DNA this cannot be confirmed. The V gene's germline CDR1 is SGHRS and CDR2 YFSETQ. This CDR3 region has 17 residues.